This entry features one TCR beta chain sequence. Its specificity is unknown. The sample belongs to a study of beta chain features in type 1 diabetes. The study's findings and limits: Across patients, naive, central memory and Treg TCRB repertoires exhibited apparently greater similarity than was observed across healthy donors. Shorter TCRB CDR3s, moderately but significantly so, marked every one of the four CD4+ subsets in Type 1 diabetes patients.

The isolated RNA, all of it, was reverse transcribed, so expressed TCRB transcripts were what got sequenced. Using immunoSEQ multiplex PCR, the repertoire was profiled, and TCRdb retains in-frame clones only, with some absent. The table has over 55,000 clones, roughly 50% seen once. Material for sequencing was Tregs from blood. This receptor was obtained from a woman in her 40s with type 1 diabetes.

The CDR3 is CASSPPGRGDTQYF. The CDR3 region has the DNA TGTGCCAGCTCACCACCGGGCAGAGGGGATACGCAGTATTTT. The chain carries TRBV18 and TRBJ2-3; perhaps TRBD2 as D (5 bases). The CDR3 extends over 14 amino acids. V lost 0 bases and J 6 bases, leaving 10 bases between the germline ends. Germline CDR1 is KGHSH and CDR2 is LQKENI.